The text below deals with one TCR beta chain. These data originate in a study of blood T cell repertoires in COVID-19. Some clones are missing from TCRdb's copy, which holds only in-frame ones; the method was immunoSEQ multiplex PCR. The sample shows roughly 350,000 clones, roughly 90% of them seen only once. Germline CDR1 reads LGHDT; CDR2 reads YNNKEL (reference sequence). The CDR3 extends over 16 amino acids. V lost 4 bases to trimming and J lost 0 bases; unmatched junction nucleotides: 5. The gene calls are TRBV3-1 (or the pseudogene TRBV3-2) and TRBJ1-3, with 8 positions matching TRBD1. The receptor was isolated from a woman aged 70-85 years with COVID-19, enrolled during active disease. Sequences were obtained from peripheral blood. Here the CDR3 reads CASSPTGAISGNTIYF. CDR3 nucleotide sequence: TGTGCCAGCAGCCCGACAGGGGCAATCTCTGGAAACACCATATATTTT.